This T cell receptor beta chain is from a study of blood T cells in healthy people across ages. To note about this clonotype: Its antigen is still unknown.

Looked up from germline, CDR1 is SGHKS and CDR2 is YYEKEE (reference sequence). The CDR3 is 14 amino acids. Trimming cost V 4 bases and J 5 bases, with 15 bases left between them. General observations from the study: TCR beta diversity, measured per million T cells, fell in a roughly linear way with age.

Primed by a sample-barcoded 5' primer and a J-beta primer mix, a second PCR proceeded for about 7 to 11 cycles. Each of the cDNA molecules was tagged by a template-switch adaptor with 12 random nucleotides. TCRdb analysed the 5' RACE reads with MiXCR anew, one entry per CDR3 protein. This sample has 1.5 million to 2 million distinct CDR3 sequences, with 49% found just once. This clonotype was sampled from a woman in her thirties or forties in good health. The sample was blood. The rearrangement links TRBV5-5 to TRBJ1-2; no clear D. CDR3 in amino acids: CASSAADTSYGYTF. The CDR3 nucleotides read TGTGCCAGCAGCGCGGCCGACACATCTTATGGCTACACCTTC.